This T cell receptor beta chain was retrieved from a study of shared clonotypes between healthy human individuals. Per the authors' pipeline: ImmunoSEQ junction-only sequences lacked quality scores, so their filtering differed. The table came from immunoSEQ multiplex PCR; TCRdb's copy has only in-frame clones and leaves some out. V, J and clone size were drawn from that table, and D and trimming were deduced from the DNA. Found here are more than 900,000 clones, around three quarters of them singletons; the top ten hold around 0.61%. A word on this clone: Its antigen is not identified.

With V trimmed by 3 bases and J by 7 bases, 9 bases remained unmatched. The CDR3 is made up of 15 amino acids. Germline loops: CDR1 SGHAT, CDR2 FQDESV (reference sequence). Study results and caveats: Non-shared clonotypes had lower generation probabilities than clonotypes shared by all four sorted-subset donors. Tissues were not sampled, only blood, and their repertoires likely differ. On the whole, naive subsets had larger estimated richness than memory subsets had.

The V gene is TRBV11-1, the J gene TRBJ2-1, with 7 bases identical to TRBD2. The clonotype was recovered from a young man in good health. Some clones in this sample may be carry-over from other donors' samples. Sequences were obtained from memory CD4+ T cells from PBMCs. Subset defined: CD45RA-negative fraction. CDR3 nucleotide sequence: TGTGCCAGCAGCTTTTGGGCGGGAGTTCGAAATGAGCAGTTCTTC. This codes for CASSFWAGVRNEQFF.